One sample yielded the 2 T cell receptor beta chains listed below, sequenced in a study of OX40 agonist ivuxolimab in advanced cancers. Sequencing was performed with immunoSEQ multiplex PCR; in TCRdb, only in-frame clones are kept and a portion is missing. The table has just over 50,000 clones, more than 70% seen once; the top ten hold 3.5% to 4.5%. Sequencing used CD4+ or CD8+ T cells sorted from blood, obtained in a trial of the OX40 agonist ivuxolimab. The source of these receptors is an adult with an advanced solid tumor such as melanoma, head and neck, liver or kidney cancer.

The rearrangement links TRBV7-9 to TRBJ2-7; D may be TRBD2 (5 bases). Germline V lookup: CDR1 SEHNR, CDR2 FQNEAQ (reference sequence). This CDR3 contains 15 residues. Between the trimmed V and J ends, which lost 5 bases and 0 bases, there was a span of 14 bases. The CDR3 region has the DNA TGTGCCAGCAGCGCCCTCAGCGGCGTCTCCTACGAGCAGTACTTC. Protein: CASSALSGVSYEQYF.

The chain joins TRBV7-8 to TRBJ2-2, with 8 bases fitting TRBD2. Germline V gives CDR1 SGHVS, CDR2 FQNEAQ. CDR3 length: 16 residues. Trimming at V came to 2 bases and at J to 3 bases, leaving 5 bases not matched to a gene. The CDR3 DNA follows: TGTGCCAGCAGCTTACTCGGGAGGGCCGACACCGGGGAGCTGTTTTTT. This translates into CASSLLGRADTGELFF.